The clone carrying this TCR beta chain occurred many times. Its specificity is unknown. Trimming shortened V by 5 bases and J by 1 base, and 5 bases separated the two germline ends. Per the germline V gene, CDR1 is KGHDR and CDR2 is SFDVKD. The CDR3 is 13 residues long. Time point defined: longitudinal time-point 2. By 5'RACE with 10-nucleotide random UMIs, the cDNA was made. Sequencing runs each yielded over 180 million TCR-beta sequences from 15-18 subjects. Each CDR3 protein is one row after TCRdb ran MiXCR on the 5' RACE reads. The sample holds about 80,000 distinct CDR3 sequences, approximately 5.8% seen once. The entry originates in a study of neurological immune-mediated disorders. General study points: Phylogenetic grouping assigned the repertoires of 18 of 34 multiple sclerosis patients to a single related-CDR3 cluster, representing a possible signature. Patients with HTLV-1-associated myelopathy had the highest level of TCR clonal expansion, whereas patients with multiple sclerosis had the lowest level, falling beneath the level found in healthy controls.

The chain joins TRBV24-1 to TRBJ2-1; D is undetermined. The sample taken for sequencing was PBMCs. This receptor was obtained from a woman aged 60-70 years with multiple sclerosis. In DNA, the CDR3 is TGTGCCACCAGTGGTGGGTCCTACAATGAGCAGTTCTTC. It specifies CATSGGSYNEQFF.